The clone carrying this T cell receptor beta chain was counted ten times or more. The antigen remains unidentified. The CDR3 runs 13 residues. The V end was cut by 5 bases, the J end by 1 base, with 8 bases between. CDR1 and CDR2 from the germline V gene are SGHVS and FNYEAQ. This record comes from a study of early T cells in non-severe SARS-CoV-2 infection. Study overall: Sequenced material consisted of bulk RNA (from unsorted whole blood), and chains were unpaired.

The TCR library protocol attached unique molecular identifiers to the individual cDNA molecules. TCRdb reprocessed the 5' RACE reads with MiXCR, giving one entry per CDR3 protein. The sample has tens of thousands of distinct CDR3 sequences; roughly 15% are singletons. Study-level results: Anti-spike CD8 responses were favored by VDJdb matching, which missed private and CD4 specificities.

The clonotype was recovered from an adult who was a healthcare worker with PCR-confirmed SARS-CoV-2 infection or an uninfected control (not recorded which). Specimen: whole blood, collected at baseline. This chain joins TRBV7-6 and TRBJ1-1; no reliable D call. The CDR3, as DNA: TGTGCCAGCAGCCTAGACCAGAACACTGAAGCTTTCTTT. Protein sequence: CASSLDQNTEAFF.